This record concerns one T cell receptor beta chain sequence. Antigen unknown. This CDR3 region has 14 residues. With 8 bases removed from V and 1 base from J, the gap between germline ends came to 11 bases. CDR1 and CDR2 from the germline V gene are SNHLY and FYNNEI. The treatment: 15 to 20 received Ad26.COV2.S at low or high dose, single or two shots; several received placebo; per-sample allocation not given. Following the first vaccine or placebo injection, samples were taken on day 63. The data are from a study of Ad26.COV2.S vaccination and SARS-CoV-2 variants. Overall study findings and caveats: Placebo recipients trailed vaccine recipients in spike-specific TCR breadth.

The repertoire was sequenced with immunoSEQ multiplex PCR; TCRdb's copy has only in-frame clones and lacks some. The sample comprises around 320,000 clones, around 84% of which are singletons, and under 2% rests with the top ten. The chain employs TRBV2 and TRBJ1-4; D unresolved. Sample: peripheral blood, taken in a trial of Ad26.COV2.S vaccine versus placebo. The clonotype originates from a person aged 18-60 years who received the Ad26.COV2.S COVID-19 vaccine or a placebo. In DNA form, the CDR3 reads TGTGCCAGCGGTTCACTTTTAACTAATGAAAAACTGTTTTTT. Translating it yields CASGSLLTNEKLFF.